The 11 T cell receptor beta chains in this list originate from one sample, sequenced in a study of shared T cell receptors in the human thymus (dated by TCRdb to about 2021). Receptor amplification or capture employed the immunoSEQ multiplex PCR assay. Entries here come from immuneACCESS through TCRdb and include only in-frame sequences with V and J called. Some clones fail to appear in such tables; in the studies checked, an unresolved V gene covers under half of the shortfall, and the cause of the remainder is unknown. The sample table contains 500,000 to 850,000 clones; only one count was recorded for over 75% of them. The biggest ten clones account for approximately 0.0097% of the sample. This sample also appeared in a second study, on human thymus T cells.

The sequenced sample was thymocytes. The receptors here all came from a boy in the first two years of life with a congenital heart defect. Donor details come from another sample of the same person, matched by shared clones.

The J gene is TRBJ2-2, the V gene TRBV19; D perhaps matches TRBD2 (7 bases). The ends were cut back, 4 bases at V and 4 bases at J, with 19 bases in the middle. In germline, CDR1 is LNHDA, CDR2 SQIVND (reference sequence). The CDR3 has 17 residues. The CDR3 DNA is TGTGCCAGTAGTAATCCCCGAGGGGGGGAGAGCACCGGGGAGCTGTTTTTT. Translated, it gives CASSNPRGGESTGELFF.

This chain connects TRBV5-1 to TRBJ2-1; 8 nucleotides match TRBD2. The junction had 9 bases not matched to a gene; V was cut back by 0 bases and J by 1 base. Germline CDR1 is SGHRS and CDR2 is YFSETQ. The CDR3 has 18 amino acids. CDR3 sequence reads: CASSLALYAGGSYNEQFF. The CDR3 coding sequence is TGCGCCAGCAGCTTGGCCCTCTATGCGGGGGGATCCTACAATGAGCAGTTCTTC. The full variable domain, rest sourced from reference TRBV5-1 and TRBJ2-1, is KAGVTQTPRYLIKTRGQQVTLSCSPISGHRSVSWYQQTPGQGLQFLFEYFSETQRNKGNFPGRFSGRQFSNSRSEMNVSTLELGDSALYLCASSLALYAGGSYNEQFFGPGTRLTVL.

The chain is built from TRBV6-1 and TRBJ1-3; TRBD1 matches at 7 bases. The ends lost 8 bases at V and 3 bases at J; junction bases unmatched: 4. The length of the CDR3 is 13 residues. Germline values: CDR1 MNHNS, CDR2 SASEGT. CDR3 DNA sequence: TGTGCCAGCTGGGACAGCCTTGGAAACACCATATATTTT. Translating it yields CASWDSLGNTIYF.

CDR3: CASSPSPGTALQGPNTEAFF. As DNA, the CDR3 is TGTGCCAGCAGCCCAAGCCCCGGGACAGCGCTACAAGGGCCCAACACTGAAGCTTTCTTT. The chain links TRBV28 to TRBJ1-1; 7 bases are shared with TRBD1. From germline, CDR1 is MDHEN and CDR2 SYDVKM. The CDR3 totals 20 residues. J lost 2 bases, V lost 6 bases, and 24 bases had no gene match.

CDR3 sequence (DNA): TGTGCCAGCCTGCAGGGATGGGCCGGGGAGCTGTTTTTT. Encoded protein: CASLQGWAGELFF. The chain has TRBV6-1 and TRBJ2-2; possible D gene TRBD1, 5 bases. V lost 8 bases and J lost 6, with 13 bases in between. The V gene's germline CDR1 is MNHNS and CDR2 SASEGT. This CDR3 spans 13 amino acids.

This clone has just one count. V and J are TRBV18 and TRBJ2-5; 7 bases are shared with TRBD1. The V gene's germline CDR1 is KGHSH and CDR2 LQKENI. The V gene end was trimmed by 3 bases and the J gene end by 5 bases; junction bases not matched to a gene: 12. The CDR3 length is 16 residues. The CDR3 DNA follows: TGTGCCAGCTCACCTCCCCTGACAGGGCTCCAGGAGACCCAGTACTTC. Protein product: CASSPPLTGLQETQYF.

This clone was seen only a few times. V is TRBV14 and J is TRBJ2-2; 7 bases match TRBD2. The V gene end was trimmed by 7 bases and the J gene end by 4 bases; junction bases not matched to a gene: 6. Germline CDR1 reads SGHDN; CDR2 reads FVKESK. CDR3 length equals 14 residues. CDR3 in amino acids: CASKPGGGTGELFF. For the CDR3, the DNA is TGTGCCAGCAAGCCGGGCGGGGGCACCGGGGAGCTGTTTTTT.

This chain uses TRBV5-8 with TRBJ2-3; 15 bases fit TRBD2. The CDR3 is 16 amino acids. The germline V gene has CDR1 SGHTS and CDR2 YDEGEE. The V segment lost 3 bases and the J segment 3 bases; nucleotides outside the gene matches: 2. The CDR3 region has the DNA TGTGCCAGCAGCTCTGGGACTAGCGGGAGGACAGATACGCAGTATTTT. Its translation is CASSSGTSGRTDTQYF.

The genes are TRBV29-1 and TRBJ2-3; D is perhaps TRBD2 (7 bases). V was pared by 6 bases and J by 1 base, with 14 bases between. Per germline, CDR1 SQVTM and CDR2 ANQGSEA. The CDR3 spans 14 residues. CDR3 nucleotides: TGCAGCGTCCCGGGGGCGGGGGGCACAGATACGCAGTATTTT. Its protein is CSVPGAGGTDTQYF.

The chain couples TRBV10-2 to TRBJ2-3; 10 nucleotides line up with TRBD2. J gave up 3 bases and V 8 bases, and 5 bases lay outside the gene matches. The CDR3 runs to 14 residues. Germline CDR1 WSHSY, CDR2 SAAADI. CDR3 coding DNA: TGCGCCAGCGCACTAGCGGGGTCGACAGATACGCAGTATTTT. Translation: CASALAGSTDTQYF.

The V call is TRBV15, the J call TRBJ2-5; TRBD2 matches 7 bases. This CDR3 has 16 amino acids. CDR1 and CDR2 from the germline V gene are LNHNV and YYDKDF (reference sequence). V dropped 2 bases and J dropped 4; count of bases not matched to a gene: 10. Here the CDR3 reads CATSRIRGVSGETQYF. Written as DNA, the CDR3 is TGTGCCACCAGCAGAATCCGGGGGGTTAGCGGAGAGACCCAGTACTTC.